These 7 T cell receptor beta chains were sequenced from one sample in a study of blood T cell repertoires in COVID-19. Here immunoSEQ multiplex PCR was the method, and the copy in TCRdb shows in-frame clones only, minus some. The sample lists around 160,000 clones; roughly 85% were seen once. Sequenced input: peripheral blood. These receptors were obtained from a woman aged 60-75 years with COVID-19, enrolled during active disease.

The V and J genes are TRBV6-6 and TRBJ2-1; no definite D call. V was shortened by 6 bases and J by 2 bases, with 11 bases between the two germline ends. From germline, CDR1 is MNHNY and CDR2 SVGAGI (reference sequence). The CDR3 is 14 amino acids. CDR3 nucleotides: TGTGCCAGCAGCATCCGGCAGGCCTACAATGAGCAGTTCTTC. This codes for CASSIRQAYNEQFF.

The chain combines TRBV15 with TRBJ1-3, with unresolved D. The CDR3 has 14 amino acids. The V gene's germline CDR1 is LNHNV and CDR2 YYDKDF (reference sequence). Trimming removed 0 bases from V and 2 bases from J, with 5 bases in between. The CDR3: CATSRDRTGNTIYF. CDR3 in DNA: TGTGCCACCAGCAGAGATCGTACTGGAAACACCATATATTTT.

V is TRBV9 and J is TRBJ2-5; D possibly corresponds to TRBD2 (6 bases). Looked up from germline, CDR1 is SGDLS and CDR2 is YYNGEE. V lost 3 bases, J lost 5 bases, and 14 bases lay in between. The CDR3 runs 14 residues. For the CDR3, the DNA is TGTGCCAGCAGCGGCCGGGACCGGGGGGAGACCCAGTACTTC. This translates into CASSGRDRGETQYF.

The V gene is TRBV19, the J gene TRBJ1-4; weak D call: TRBD1 (5 bases). Trimming removed 3 bases from V and 10 bases from J, with 18 bases in between. The CDR3 loop spans 15 amino acids. Germline assignment: CDR1 LNHDA and CDR2 SQIVND (reference sequence). The CDR3 is CASSMSRGAVGKLFF. CDR3 DNA: TGTGCCAGTAGTATGTCAAGGGGTGCTGTTGGAAAACTGTTTTTT.

This chain links TRBV6-2 or TRBV6-3 with TRBJ2-7; TRBD1 matches 8 bases. V trimming: 5 bases; J trimming: 4 bases; junction bases outside the gene matches: 7. The germline CDR1 and CDR2 sequences are MNHEY and SVGEGT. The CDR3 is 14 residues long. The CDR3 region has the DNA TGTGCCAGCAGTGAGAGGACAGGGACGTACGAGCAGTACTTC. It is translated as CASSERTGTYEQYF.

This clone was found once. This chain joins TRBV11-1 and TRBJ1-2; no clear D. Germline V lookup: CDR1 SGHAT, CDR2 FQDESV (reference sequence). Trimming took 6 bases from V and 5 from J, leaving 13 bases between them. The CDR3 has 13 amino acids. The CDR3 sequence is CASSKERRYGYTF. The CDR3 DNA sequence: TGTGCCAGCAGTAAAGAGCGACGGTATGGCTACACCTTC. Variable domain in full (rest from reference TRBV11-1 and TRBJ1-2): EAEVAQSPRYKITEKSQAVAFWCDPISGHATLYWYRQILGQGPELLVQFQDESVVDDSQLPKDRFSAERLKGVDSTLKIQPAELGDSAMYLCASSKERRYGYTFGSGTRLTVV.

The chain carries TRBV18 and TRBJ1-4; TRBD1 agrees at 8 bases. This CDR3 contains 15 residues. V gave up 3 bases and J gave up 8 bases; unmatched junction bases: 8. Germline loops: CDR1 KGHSH, CDR2 LQKENI. The CDR3 region is CASSPNSGGNEKLFF. CDR3 DNA sequence: TGTGCCAGCTCACCTAACTCAGGGGGCAACGAAAAACTGTTTTTT.